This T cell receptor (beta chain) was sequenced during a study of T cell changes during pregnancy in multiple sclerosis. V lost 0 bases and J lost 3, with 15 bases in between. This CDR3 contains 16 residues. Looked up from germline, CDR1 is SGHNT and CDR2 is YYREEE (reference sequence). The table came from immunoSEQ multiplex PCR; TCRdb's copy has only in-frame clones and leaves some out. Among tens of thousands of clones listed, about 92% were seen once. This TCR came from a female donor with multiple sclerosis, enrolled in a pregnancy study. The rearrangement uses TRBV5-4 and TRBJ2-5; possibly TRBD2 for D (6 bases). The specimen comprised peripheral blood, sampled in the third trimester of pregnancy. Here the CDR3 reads CASSLGSSTREETQYF. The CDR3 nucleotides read TGTGCCAGCAGCTTGGGAAGTTCGACTAGAGAAGAGACCCAGTACTTC.